This T cell receptor beta chain was documented in a study of blood T cells in healthy people across ages. A second PCR of roughly 7 to 11 cycles used a sample-barcoded 5' primer and a J-beta primer mix. TCRdb re-analysed the 5' RACE reads in MiXCR, keeping a single row per CDR3 protein. The sample shows about 830,000 distinct CDR3 sequences, 60% to 80% of them seen only once. The V gene's germline CDR1 is MGHDK and CDR2 SYGVNS. This CDR3 comprises 15 residues. V was trimmed by 9 bases and J by 1 base, leaving 16 bases between them. This receptor was obtained from a young man in good health. The chain couples TRBV25-1 to TRBJ2-1; D unclear. The sequenced sample consisted of blood. The CDR3 sequence: CASSRPAASYNEQFF. The CDR3 nucleotides are TGTGCCAGTTCTCGGCCCGCGGCATCCTACAATGAGCAGTTCTTC. Using reference TRBV25-1 and TRBJ2-1 for the parts outside the CDR3, the full variable domain is EADIYQTPRYLVIGTGKKITLECSQTMGHDKMYWYQQDPGMELHLIHYSYGVNSTEKGDLSSESTVSRIRTEHFPLTLESARPSHTSQYLCASSRPAASYNEQFFGPGTRLTVL.